These 10 T cell receptor beta chains were sequenced from one sample in a study of T-cell memory formation after mild COVID-19. Using its own MiXCR run on the 5' RACE reads, TCRdb lists one record per CDR3 protein. The table lists hundreds of thousands of distinct CDR3 sequences, around 15% of them singletons. The material sequenced was PBMCs or a T cell subset sorted from them (not recorded which). Every receptor here comes from a man younger than 30 who had mild COVID-19 (a few samples of this study predate the infection). Cell type and time point are not known.

The sample holds one count of this clonotype. The chain employs TRBV12-3 or TRBV12-4 and TRBJ1-2, with D unresolved. The CDR3 spans 15 residues. The V end was cut by 6 bases, the J end by 2 bases, with 16 bases between. CDR3 nucleotide sequence: TGTGCCAGCAGCCCTACGGGCGTGGGGAACTATGGCTACACCTTC. It specifies CASSPTGVGNYGYTF.

In this sample, this clonotype turned up a few times. V usage is TRBV7-9 and J usage is TRBJ1-2, with a weak D call TRBD1 (5 bases). Trimming left V 3 bases short and J 13 bases short, with 12 bases between. Germline loops: CDR1 SEHNR, CDR2 FQNEAQ (reference sequence). The CDR3 has 11 residues. The CDR3 nucleotides are TGTGCCAGCAGCTTTACGTGGGGGGTCACCTTC. Translation: CASSFTWGVTF.

This clonotype showed up many times. The rearrangement links TRBV7-2 to TRBJ2-1; D unresolved. The CDR3 has 16 amino acids. Germline-derived CDR1 and CDR2 are SGHTA and FQGNSA. V lost 4 bases and J 7 bases, leaving 20 bases between the germline ends. The CDR3: CASSSSAGALQNEQFF. CDR3 nucleotides: TGTGCCAGCAGCTCCTCCGCCGGCGCCCTACAGAATGAGCAGTTCTTC.

This clonotype came up a few times. The chain uses TRBV28 and TRBJ1-1; D is ambiguous. Germline-derived CDR1 and CDR2 are MDHEN and SYDVKM. V was trimmed by 4 bases and J by 11 bases, leaving 14 bases between them. The CDR3 is 12 residues long. The chain's CDR3 is CASSSLPTRAFF. The CDR3 region has the DNA TGTGCCAGCAGTTCGCTCCCGACGAGGGCTTTCTTT.

The table lists this clonotype with a few counts. The chain carries TRBV20-1 and TRBJ2-7; 7 nucleotides match TRBD1. Germline V gene data show CDR1 as DFQATT and CDR2 as SNEGSKA (reference sequence). Unmatched junction bases numbered 8, after V lost 3 bases and J lost 3 bases. The CDR3 runs 14 residues. The CDR3 region is CSARVRDSNYEQYV. CDR3 in DNA: TGCAGTGCTAGGGTAAGGGACAGCAACTACGAGCAGTACGTC.

The chain uses TRBV12-3 or TRBV12-4 and TRBJ2-4; TRBD1 is a possible D gene (6 bases). V was clipped by 5 bases and J by 3 bases, with 14 bases between them. CDR3 length equals 15 residues. The CDR3 DNA follows: TGTGCCAGCAGTGTCAGGGGTAATGGCAAAAACATTCAGTACTTC. Protein sequence: CASSVRGNGKNIQYF.

The sample holds a few counts of this clonotype. J is TRBJ2-3 and V is TRBV30, with 9 positions matching TRBD1. The germline gives CDR1 GTSNPN, CDR2 SVGIG (reference sequence). This CDR3 is 16 amino acids long. J was trimmed by 4 bases and V by 0 bases; bases with no gene match: 8. The CDR3 protein is CAWSVPGQGVPDTQYF. The DNA for the CDR3 is TGTGCCTGGAGTGTACCGGGACAGGGTGTTCCAGATACGCAGTATTTT. Based on the CDR3 plus reference TRBV30 and TRBJ2-3, the full variable domain is SQTIHQWPATLVQPVGSPLSLECTVEGTSNPNLYWYRQAAGRGLQLLFYSVGIGQISSEVPQNLSASRPQDRQFILSSKKLLLSDSGFYLCAWSVPGQGVPDTQYFGPGTRLTVL.

This clonotype turned up a few times. This rearrangement joins TRBV5-5 to TRBJ2-1; 10 nucleotides line up with TRBD1. Trimming removed 5 bases from V and 9 bases from J; junction bases left unmatched: 11. From germline, CDR1 is SGHKS and CDR2 YYEKEE (reference sequence). The CDR3 totals 15 residues. The DNA of the CDR3 is TGTGCCAGCAGTTCCCGGGACAGGGGAACGGGTGAGCAGTTCTTC. Its protein product is CASSSRDRGTGEQFF.

The table lists this clonotype with a few counts. The chain is built from TRBV7-2 and TRBJ2-1; D gene ambiguous. Germline CDR1 SGHTA, CDR2 FQGNSA. V gave up 2 bases and J gave up 7 bases, with 9 bases separating them. The length of the CDR3 is 13 residues. CDR3 sequence reads: CASSLQERNEQFF. CDR3 in DNA: TGTGCCAGCAGCTTACAGGAGCGAAATGAGCAGTTCTTC.

In its sample, this clonotype was seen many times. The CDR3 reads CASSLDRVDTGELFF. In DNA, the CDR3 is TGCGCCAGCAGCTTGGACAGGGTCGACACCGGGGAGCTGTTTTTT. The chain combines TRBV5-1 with TRBJ2-2; tentatively, D is TRBD1 (6 bases). CDR3 length: 15 residues. Germline CDR1 reads SGHRS; CDR2 reads YFSETQ. V lost 0 bases, J lost 3 bases, and 9 bases lay in between.